This T cell receptor (beta chain) was captured in a study of blood T cell repertoires in COVID-19. Study information: COVID-19 samples, acute and convalescent, were from the United States, Italy and Spain. T cells, B-cell-depleted T cells, or PBMCs supplied cDNA or gDNA.

Original analysis: Estimation of nucleated cell counts was performed using reference gene primer amplification. TCRdb's table, derived via immunoSEQ multiplex PCR, lists solely in-frame clones and lacks some. That table supplies the V and J calls and clone size; D and trimming were determined from the DNA. The table lists roughly 60,000 clones, approximately 80% of them singletons, with under 15% in the top ten. The origin of this receptor is a man at least 80 years old with acute or convalescent COVID-19. Sequences were obtained from peripheral blood.

The CDR3 loop reads CASQDSLGAYEQYF. Here the CDR3 DNA reads TGTGCCAGTCAGGACTCCCTGGGAGCCTACGAGCAGTACTTC. The rearrangement links TRBV25-1 to TRBJ2-7; D possibly corresponds to TRBD2 (5 bases). The germline V gene encodes CDR1 MGHDK and CDR2 SYGVNS. This CDR3 comprises 14 residues. Trimming took 9 bases from V and 2 from J, leaving 17 bases between them.